The 30 T cell receptor beta chains in this list originate from one sample, sequenced in a study of cytomegalovirus exposure and HLA in healthy donors. The PCR had 60 Vbeta and 13 Jbeta primers. Sequencing was performed with immunoSEQ multiplex PCR; in TCRdb, only in-frame clones are kept and a portion is missing. The sample carries about 130,000 clones, 70% to 85% recorded once. Sequences were obtained from PBMCs. These receptors were obtained from a boy between 5 and 17 years old in good health and CMV-seronegative.

The J gene is TRBJ1-1, the V gene TRBV7-2, with TRBD1 identical over 9 bases. Looked up from germline, CDR1 is SGHTA and CDR2 is FQGNSA. V was clipped by 1 base and J by 5 bases; unmatched bases: 5. The CDR3 covers 15 residues. The CDR3 DNA follows: TGTGCCAGCAGCTTAGACAGGGGGCGAGGGACTGAAGCTTTCTTT. Protein: CASSLDRGRGTEAFF. Variable domain in full (rest from reference TRBV7-2 and TRBJ1-1): GAGVSQSPSNKVTEKGKDVELRCDPISGHTALYWYRQSLGQGLEFLIYFQGNSAPDKSGLPSDRFSAERTGGSVSTLTIQRTQQEDSAVYLCASSLDRGRGTEAFFGQGTRLTVV.

The chain has TRBV13 and TRBJ2-3; 8 nucleotides match TRBD2. J was trimmed by 2 bases and V by 8 bases; bases with no gene match: 3. The CDR3 extends over 13 amino acids. Germline V gives CDR1 PRHDT, CDR2 FYEKMQ (reference sequence). The CDR3 sequence is CASRGGPTDTQYF. DNA for the CDR3: TGTGCCAGCCGGGGGGGCCCCACAGATACGCAGTATTTT.

This clone showed up just a few times. This chain joins TRBV5-6 and TRBJ1-5; D unclear. Trimming took off 1 base at V and 1 base at J, with 6 bases between the two ends. Germline CDR1 is SGHDT and CDR2 is YYEEEE. CDR3 length: 14 residues. This chain's CDR3 is CASSLLQSNQPQHF. The CDR3 region has the DNA TGTGCCAGCAGCTTGTTACAGAGCAATCAGCCCCAGCATTTT.

The chain employs TRBV7-2 and TRBJ1-2; D perhaps matches TRBD1 (5 bases). The CDR3 sequence is 16 residues long. Trimming removed 5 bases from V and 1 base from J, with 17 bases in between. Per germline, CDR1 SGHTA and CDR2 FQGNSA. CDR3 nucleotides: TGTGCCAGCAGCCGCTCCGGAGCAGGGCGTAACTATGGCTACACCTTC. It specifies CASSRSGAGRNYGYTF. The full variable domain, completed using reference TRBV7-2 and TRBJ1-2, is GAGVSQSPSNKVTEKGKDVELRCDPISGHTALYWYRQSLGQGLEFLIYFQGNSAPDKSGLPSDRFSAERTGGSVSTLTIQRTQQEDSAVYLCASSRSGAGRNYGYTFGSGTRLTVV.

V gene TRBV15 combines with J gene TRBJ2-1; TRBD2 might be the D (5 bases). V was clipped by 0 bases and J by 9 bases, with 9 bases between them. The germline CDR1 and CDR2 sequences are LNHNV and YYDKDF (reference sequence). The CDR3 has 13 amino acids. This chain's CDR3 is CATSRETKGEQFF. CDR3 bases: TGTGCCACCAGCAGAGAGACTAAGGGTGAGCAGTTCTTC.

The count of this clone is one. The V gene is TRBV9, the J gene TRBJ2-3, with TRBD2 as a possible D gene (6 bases). Trimming took off 0 bases at V and 0 bases at J, with 14 bases between the two ends. This CDR3 has 17 amino acids. Germline loops: CDR1 SGDLS, CDR2 YYNGEE. CDR3 sequence: CASSVGQAGLSTDTQYF. As DNA, the CDR3 is TGTGCCAGCAGCGTAGGGCAGGCGGGGCTTAGCACAGATACGCAGTATTTT.

The chain carries TRBV4-2 and TRBJ2-5, with 10 bases fitting TRBD1. Germline V lookup: CDR1 LGHNA, CDR2 YNFKEQ. This CDR3 has 16 amino acids. The ends lost 1 base at V and 2 bases at J; junction bases unmatched: 4. CDR3 in amino acids: CASSQGGGQGQETQYF. The CDR3 nucleotides read TGTGCCAGCAGCCAAGGGGGGGGACAGGGGCAAGAGACCCAGTACTTC.

The chain employs TRBV5-1 and TRBJ2-7, with 11 bases aligning to TRBD1. The CDR3 has 15 residues. Losses at the gene ends were 4 bases for V and 7 bases for J; bases not matched to a gene: 10. Looked up from germline, CDR1 is SGHRS and CDR2 is YFSETQ. Written as DNA, the CDR3 is TGCGCCAGCAGCCTACGGGGACAGGGGGGAGGGGAGCAGTACTTC. The encoded protein is CASSLRGQGGGEQYF.

The rearrangement uses TRBV4-2 and TRBJ1-2, with D unresolved. Germline CDR1 LGHNA, CDR2 YNFKEQ. Between the trimmed V and J ends, which lost 0 bases and 0 bases, there was a span of 8 bases. The CDR3 is 15 amino acids. Here the CDR3 DNA reads TGTGCCAGCAGCCAAGATAGCCGGACTAACTATGGCTACACCTTC. Amino acids: CASSQDSRTNYGYTF.

The chain carries TRBV21-1 and TRBJ2-7; whether TRBD2, the table's D call, matches the DNA was not checked. TRBV21-1 is listed as a pseudogene. This CDR3 contains 17 residues. For the CDR3, the DNA is TGTGCCAGGAGACAGGAAGGCCCAGCGGGAGGTGCCTACGAGCAGTACTTC. This translates into CARRQEGPAGGAYEQYF.

This clone has just a few counts. The chain is built from TRBV30 and TRBJ2-1; D is possibly TRBD2 (6 bases). The ends were cut back, 4 bases at V and 3 bases at J, with 13 bases in the middle. The CDR3 runs to 14 residues. Germline V gene data show CDR1 as GTSNPN and CDR2 as SVGIG (reference sequence). The CDR3 reads CAWKEGGFYNEQFF. The CDR3 coding sequence is TGTGCCTGGAAAGAGGGAGGCTTCTACAATGAGCAGTTCTTC.

The chain couples TRBV20-1 to TRBJ2-1; unclear D gene. Germline V gene data show CDR1 as DFQATT and CDR2 as SNEGSKA (reference sequence). Trimming shortened V by 2 bases and J by 5 bases, and 4 bases separated the two germline ends. The CDR3 is 11 residues long. CDR3 in amino acids: CSARFDNEQFF. The CDR3 region has the DNA TGCAGTGCTAGATTCGACAATGAGCAGTTCTTC.

This clone has just a few counts. V usage is TRBV6-5 and J usage is TRBJ2-5, with 9 bases identical to TRBD2. V shed 7 bases and J 10 bases; nucleotides not matched to a gene: 10. Germline V gene sequence: CDR1 MNHEY, CDR2 SVGAGI. This CDR3 comprises 13 residues. The CDR3 coding sequence is TGTGCCAGCACTCAGGGGAGCGGGGGGTACCAGTACTTC. Its protein is CASTQGSGGYQYF.

The chain carries TRBV7-9 and TRBJ2-5; 13 bases map to TRBD2. Near its end, the DNA agrees better with TRBJ2-7, so the J call may be wrong. Germline V lookup: CDR1 SEHNR, CDR2 FQNEAQ (reference sequence). The CDR3 contains 18 residues. CDR3 in amino acids: CASSLAPGLAGSSYEQYF. For the CDR3, the DNA is TGTGCCAGCAGCTTAGCCCCGGGACTAGCGGGGAGCTCCTACGAGCAGTACTTC.

The CDR3 sequence is CASSFSPTRDSSYEQYF. The CDR3 DNA follows: TGTGCCAGCAGCTTCAGCCCAACCCGGGACAGCTCCTACGAGCAGTACTTC. The J gene is TRBJ2-7, the V gene TRBV5-6; 7 bases line up with TRBD1. V lost 2 bases and J lost 0; bases outside the gene matches: 11. Germline V gives CDR1 SGHDT, CDR2 YYEEEE. This CDR3 has 17 residues.

The V and J genes are TRBV6-5 and TRBJ1-1; TRBD1 matches 8 bases. The V gene's germline CDR1 is MNHEY and CDR2 SVGAGI. V trimming: 5 bases; J trimming: 6 bases; junction bases outside the gene matches: 5. The length of the CDR3 is 13 residues. The CDR3 region has the DNA TGTGCCAGCAGTCAGACGACAGGGGCTGAAGCTTTCTTT. This gives the protein CASSQTTGAEAFF.

V usage is TRBV4-3 and J usage is TRBJ1-1; D is unclear. Trimming cost V 4 bases and J 1 base, with 10 bases left between them. Germline V gene sequence: CDR1 LGHNA, CDR2 YSLEER. This CDR3 comprises 14 residues. The CDR3 sequence: CASSLRGRNTEAFF. The CDR3 DNA sequence: TGCGCCAGCAGCCTTCGAGGCAGGAACACTGAAGCTTTCTTT.

Note on this clone: Different DNA sequences within this sample yield the same CDR3. The chain is built from TRBV10-3 and TRBJ1-2; D gene ambiguous. The CDR3 runs to 14 residues. Per the germline V gene, CDR1 is ENHRY and CDR2 is SYGVKD. Trimming took 6 bases from V and 6 from J, leaving 17 bases between them. This CDR3 is CAISPGREENGYTF. The DNA of the CDR3 is TGTGCCATCAGCCCTGGTCGGGAAGAGAATGGCTACACCTTC.

This clone has only a few counts. The chain uses TRBV27 and TRBJ2-7, with unresolved D. The CDR3 is 16 residues long. CDR1 is MNHEY, CDR2 SMNVEV, per germline (reference sequence). V dropped 4 bases and J dropped 4 bases, with 20 bases sitting between them. The CDR3 nucleotides are TGTGCCAGCAGTTCCACCGCCGCAGGTTTAAGTTACGAGCAGTACTTC. As protein: CASSSTAAGLSYEQYF.

The J gene is TRBJ2-5, the V gene TRBV27; no clear D. The V and J ends lost 5 bases and 0 bases respectively, with 10 bases between them. This CDR3 is built from 14 residues. Per germline, CDR1 MNHEY and CDR2 SMNVEV (reference sequence). The CDR3 coding sequence is TGTGCCAGCAGTCCCTGGGCATACCAAGAGACCCAGTACTTC. This sequence encodes CASSPWAYQETQYF.

The gene calls are TRBV7-2 and TRBJ2-1, with TRBD1 matching over 8 bases. V lost 5 bases and J lost 9; bases outside the gene matches: 3. Looked up from germline, CDR1 is SGHTA and CDR2 is FQGNSA. CDR3 length equals 12 residues. CDR3 region: CASSVTGGEQFF. DNA of the CDR3: TGTGCCAGCAGCGTAACAGGGGGTGAGCAGTTCTTC.

The chain links TRBV5-1 to TRBJ2-7; TRBD2 agrees at 9 bases. Per germline, CDR1 SGHRS and CDR2 YFSETQ. Germline trimming cut 0 bases from V and 1 base from J; bases unmatched to any gene: 8. CDR3 length: 17 residues. The chain's CDR3 is CASSLGREGPLSYEQYF. The CDR3 DNA is TGCGCCAGCAGCTTGGGGCGGGAGGGTCCTCTTTCCTACGAGCAGTACTTC. The full variable domain, completed using reference TRBV5-1 and TRBJ2-7, is KAGVTQTPRYLIKTRGQQVTLSCSPISGHRSVSWYQQTPGQGLQFLFEYFSETQRNKGNFPGRFSGRQFSNSRSEMNVSTLELGDSALYLCASSLGREGPLSYEQYFGPGTRLTVT.

This clone was counted once. This chain uses TRBV30 with TRBJ2-5, with D unclear. CDR3 length: 13 amino acids. Per the germline V gene, CDR1 is GTSNPN and CDR2 is SVGIG (reference sequence). The V and J ends lost 8 bases and 0 bases respectively, with 13 bases between them. CDR3 region: CALVTQYQETQYF. CDR3 coding DNA: TGTGCCCTAGTGACCCAGTACCAAGAGACCCAGTACTTC.

The chain carries TRBV9 and TRBJ2-5; TRBD1 matches 9 bases. CDR3 length: 15 amino acids. The germline V gene encodes CDR1 SGDLS and CDR2 YYNGEE. Trimming removed 3 bases from V and 2 bases from J; junction bases left unmatched: 5. The CDR3 loop is CASSAPDRGQETQYF. CDR3 DNA: TGTGCCAGCAGCGCTCCGGACAGGGGACAAGAGACCCAGTACTTC.

The V and J genes are TRBV4-1 and TRBJ1-5; TRBD1 agrees at 7 bases. V shed 0 bases and J 7 bases; nucleotides not matched to a gene: 6. The germline V gene encodes CDR1 MGHRA and CDR2 YSYEKL. The CDR3 extends over 15 amino acids. CDR3 residues: CASSQEGQGGQPQHF. The DNA of the CDR3 is TGCGCCAGCAGCCAAGAGGGCCAGGGGGGCCAGCCCCAGCATTTT.

This CDR3 reads CASSFGRSYGYTF. The CDR3 nucleotides are TGTGCCAGCAGTTTCGGTCGGTCCTATGGCTACACCTTC. The rearrangement uses TRBV27 and TRBJ1-2; D gene ambiguous. Germline CDR1 is MNHEY and CDR2 is SMNVEV (reference sequence). Trimming shortened V by 3 bases and J by 4 bases, and 9 bases separated the two germline ends. CDR3 length: 13 residues.

This chain links TRBV5-4 with TRBJ1-4; 8 bases map to TRBD1. Trimming removed 0 bases from V and 7 bases from J; junction bases left unmatched: 8. From germline, CDR1 is SGHNT and CDR2 YYREEE (reference sequence). The CDR3 contains 16 residues. CDR3 protein: CASSLDGQGIFEKLFF. CDR3 coding DNA: TGTGCCAGCAGCTTGGACGGACAGGGAATCTTTGAAAAACTGTTTTTT.

V usage is TRBV10-3 and J usage is TRBJ2-5; TRBD1 matches at 9 bases. The DNA end is a closer match to TRBJ2-7, so the J assignment may be wrong. CDR1 and CDR2 (germline): ENHRY, SYGVKD. This CDR3 has 14 residues. Written as DNA, the CDR3 is TGTGCCATCAGTGGCGGGGACAGGGAGTACGAGCAGTACTTC. Its translation is CAISGGDREYEQYF.

The V and J genes are TRBV9 and TRBJ1-3; D is ambiguous. The germline gives CDR1 SGDLS, CDR2 YYNGEE. V was shortened by 4 bases and J by 7 bases, with 15 bases between the two germline ends. The CDR3 is 14 residues long. CDR3 sequence (DNA): TGTGCCAGCAGCTCTCCAGCCGTCGGGAACACCATATATTTT. Translation gives CASSSPAVGNTIYF. Full variable domain (missing parts from reference TRBV9 and TRBJ1-3): DSGVTQTPKHLITATGQRVTLRCSPRSGDLSVYWYQQSLDQGLQFLIQYYNGEERAKGNILERFSAQQFPDLHSELNLSSLELGDSALYFCASSSPAVGNTIYFGEGSWLTVV.

The J gene is TRBJ1-5, the V gene TRBV19; D may be TRBD1 (5 bases). The CDR3 consists of 14 residues. Germline CDR1 LNHDA, CDR2 SQIVND (reference sequence). V gave up 6 bases and J gave up 6 bases, with 15 bases separating them. The CDR3 sequence is CASSRSGKGQPQHF. The DNA of the CDR3 is TGTGCCAGTAGCAGGTCAGGGAAAGGTCAGCCCCAGCATTTT. Variable domain in full (rest from reference TRBV19 and TRBJ1-5): DGGITQSPKYLFRKEGQNVTLSCEQNLNHDAMYWYRQDPGQGLRLIYYSQIVNDFQKGDIAEGYSVSREKKESFPLTVTSAQKNPTAFYLCASSRSGKGQPQHFGDGTRLSIL.